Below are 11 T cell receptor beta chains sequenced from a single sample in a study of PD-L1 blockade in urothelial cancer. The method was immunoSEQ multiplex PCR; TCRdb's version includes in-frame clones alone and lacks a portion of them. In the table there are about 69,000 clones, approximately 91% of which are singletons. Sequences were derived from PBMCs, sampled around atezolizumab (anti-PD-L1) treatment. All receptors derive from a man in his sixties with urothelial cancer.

CDR3 nucleotides: TGCAGCGTTGTACGGGGGACCTACGAGCAGTACTTC. This translates into CSVVRGTYEQYF. This chain connects TRBV29-1 to TRBJ2-7; D is possibly TRBD2 (6 bases). In germline, CDR1 is SQVTM, CDR2 ANQGSEA. V shed 4 bases and J shed 2 bases, with 9 bases lying between them. The CDR3 runs to 12 residues.

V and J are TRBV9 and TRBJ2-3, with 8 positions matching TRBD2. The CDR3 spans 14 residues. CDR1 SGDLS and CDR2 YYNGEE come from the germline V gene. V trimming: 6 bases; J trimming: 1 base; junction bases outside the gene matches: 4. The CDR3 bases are TGTGCCAGCACCCGGGGGGGTCGCACAGATACGCAGTATTTT. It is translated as CASTRGGRTDTQYF.

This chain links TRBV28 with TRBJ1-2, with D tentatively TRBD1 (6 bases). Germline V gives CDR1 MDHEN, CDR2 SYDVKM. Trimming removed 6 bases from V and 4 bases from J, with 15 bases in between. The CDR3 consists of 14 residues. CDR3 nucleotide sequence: TGTGCCAGCAGCCGTTCGACAGGAACCTATGGCTACACCTTC. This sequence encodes CASSRSTGTYGYTF.

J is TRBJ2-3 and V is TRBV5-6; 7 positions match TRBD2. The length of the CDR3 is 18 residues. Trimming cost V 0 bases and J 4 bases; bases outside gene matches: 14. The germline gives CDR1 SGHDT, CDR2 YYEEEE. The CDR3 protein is CASSLVRGEAGSPDTQYF. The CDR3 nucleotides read TGTGCCAGCAGCTTGGTTCGAGGAGAAGCGGGGTCCCCAGATACGCAGTATTTT.

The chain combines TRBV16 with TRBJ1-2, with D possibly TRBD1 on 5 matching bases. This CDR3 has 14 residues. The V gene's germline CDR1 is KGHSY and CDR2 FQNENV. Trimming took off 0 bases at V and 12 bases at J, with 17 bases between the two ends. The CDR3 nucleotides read TGTGCCAGCAGCCAATCTGGGACCCCGGGAGGGGACACCTTC. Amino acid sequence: CASSQSGTPGGDTF.

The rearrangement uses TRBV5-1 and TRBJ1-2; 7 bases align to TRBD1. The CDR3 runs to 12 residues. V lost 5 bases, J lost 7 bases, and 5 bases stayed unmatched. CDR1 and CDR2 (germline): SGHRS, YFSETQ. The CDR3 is CASRQGTSGYTF. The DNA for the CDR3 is TGCGCCAGCAGACAGGGGACTAGTGGCTACACCTTC.

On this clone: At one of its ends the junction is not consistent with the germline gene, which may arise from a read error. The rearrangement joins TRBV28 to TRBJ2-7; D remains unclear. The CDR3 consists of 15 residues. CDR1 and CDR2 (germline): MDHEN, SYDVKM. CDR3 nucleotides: TGTGCCAGCAGTTTACAGGCACCTACCAATTCCCCGCCTATCTTC. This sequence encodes CASSLQAPTNSPPIF.

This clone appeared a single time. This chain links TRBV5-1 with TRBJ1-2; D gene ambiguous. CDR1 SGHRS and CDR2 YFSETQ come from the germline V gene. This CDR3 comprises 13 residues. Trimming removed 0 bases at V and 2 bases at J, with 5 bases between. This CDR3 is CASSLAQNYGYTF. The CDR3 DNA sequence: TGCGCCAGCAGCTTGGCCCAGAACTATGGCTACACCTTC.

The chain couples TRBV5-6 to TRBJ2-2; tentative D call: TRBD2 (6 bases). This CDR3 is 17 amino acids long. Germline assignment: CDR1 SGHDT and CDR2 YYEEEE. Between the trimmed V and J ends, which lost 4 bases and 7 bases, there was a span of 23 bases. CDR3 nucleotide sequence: TGTGCCAGCAGCAGGAAGCCACTAGCACCTCAAGGCGGGGAGCTGTTTTTT. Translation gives CASSRKPLAPQGGELFF.

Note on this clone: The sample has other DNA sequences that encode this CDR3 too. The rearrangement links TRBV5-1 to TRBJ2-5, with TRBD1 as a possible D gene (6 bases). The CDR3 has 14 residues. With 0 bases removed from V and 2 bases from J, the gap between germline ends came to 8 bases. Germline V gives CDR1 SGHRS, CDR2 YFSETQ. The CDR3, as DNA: TGCGCCAGCAGCTTGGCCGGACAGCAAGAGACCCAGTACTTC. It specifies CASSLAGQQETQYF.

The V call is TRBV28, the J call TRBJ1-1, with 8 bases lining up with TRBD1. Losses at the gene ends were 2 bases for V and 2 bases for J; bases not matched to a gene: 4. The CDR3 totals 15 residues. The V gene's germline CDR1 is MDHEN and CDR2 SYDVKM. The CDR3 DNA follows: TGTGCCAGCAGTTTAGCCAGGGGGCACAACACTGAAGCTTTCTTT. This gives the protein CASSLARGHNTEAFF.